The 6 T cell receptor beta chains given below trace back to one sample, sequenced in a study of blood T cell repertoires in COVID-19. The assay was immunoSEQ multiplex PCR, and TCRdb's table has in-frame clones only and misses some. The table includes over 250,000 clones, around 90% detected once. Sequencing was carried out using peripheral blood. The receptors here all came from a woman aged 45-59 years with COVID-19, enrolled during active disease.

This clone was picked up one time. The genes are TRBV9 and TRBJ2-7, with TRBD1 matching 8 bases. The V gene's germline CDR1 is SGDLS and CDR2 YYNGEE. With V trimmed by 4 bases and J by 3 bases, 9 bases remained unmatched. The CDR3 loop spans 15 amino acids. The CDR3 protein is CASSKTGDVFYEQYF. The CDR3 bases are TGTGCCAGCAGCAAGACAGGGGACGTCTTCTACGAGCAGTACTTC.

The J gene is TRBJ1-6, the V gene TRBV27, with unresolved D. Trimming removed 0 bases at V and 6 bases at J, with 9 bases between. Germline values: CDR1 MNHEY, CDR2 SMNVEV (reference sequence). The CDR3 totals 15 residues. The CDR3 nucleotides are TGTGCCAGCAGTTTATCGATACAGTTTAATTCACCCCTCCACTTT. Amino acids: CASSLSIQFNSPLHF.

The V and J genes are TRBV3-1 (or the pseudogene TRBV3-2) and TRBJ2-7; D not resolved. The V end lost 1 base, the J end lost 5 bases, and 6 bases lay between the germline ends. Germline CDR1 is LGHDT and CDR2 is YNNKEL (reference sequence). The CDR3 is 12 residues long. In DNA form, the CDR3 reads TGTGCCAGCAGCCAAGGGCCCAACGAGCAGTACTTC. This codes for CASSQGPNEQYF.

J is TRBJ2-2 and V is TRBV2, with 7 bases that match TRBD2. The CDR3 is 15 amino acids. Unmatched junction bases numbered 6, after V lost 7 bases and J lost 1 base. The germline gives CDR1 SNHLY, CDR2 FYNNEI. In DNA, the CDR3 is TGTGCCAGCAAGGCCGGGAGGTTGAACACCGGGGAGCTGTTTTTT. The encoded protein is CASKAGRLNTGELFF. The whole variable domain, filled in from reference TRBV2 and TRBJ2-2, reads EPEVTQTPSHQVTQMGQEVILRCVPISNHLYFYWYRQILGQKVEFLVSFYNNEISEKSEIFDDQFSVERPDGSNFTLKIRSTKLEDSAMYFCASKAGRLNTGELFFGEGSRLTVL.

The genes are TRBV30 and TRBJ1-6; no definite D call. This CDR3 is 13 amino acids long. Per the germline V gene, CDR1 is GTSNPN and CDR2 is SVGIG (reference sequence). The ends were cut back, 1 base at V and 9 bases at J, with 10 bases in the middle. The CDR3 sequence is CAWSGGWSSPLHF. CDR3 nucleotides: TGTGCCTGGAGTGGAGGGTGGAGTTCACCCCTCCACTTT. Looking up the rest from reference TRBV30 and TRBJ1-6 gives the full variable domain: SQTIHQWPATLVQPVGSPLSLECTVEGTSNPNLYWYRQAAGRGLQLLFYSVGIGQISSEVPQNLSASRPQDRQFILSSKKLLLSDSGFYLCAWSGGWSSPLHFGNGTRLTVT.

The rearrangement links TRBV12-5 to TRBJ1-3; the D gene is possibly TRBD1 (5 bases). V lost 7 bases to trimming and J lost 2 bases, with 12 bases between them. The V gene's germline CDR1 is LGHNT and CDR2 FRNRAP. The CDR3 sequence is 14 residues long. CDR3 DNA sequence: TGTGCTAGTGCCTCGGGACTTACTGGAAACACCATATATTTT. Translated, it gives CASASGLTGNTIYF.